This is a list of T cell receptor beta chains from one sample in a study of regulatory T cells in long-lasting Graves disease. TCRdb ran MiXCR on the multiplex PCR reads and lists one entry per CDR3 protein. The table lists about 430,000 distinct CDR3 sequences, approximately 15% of them singletons, with about 8.3% in the top ten. These data were also filed under a second study, of T cells in Graves' hyperthyroidism and ophthalmopathy.

The specimen comprised peripheral blood mononuclear cells (PBMCs), sampled at new diagnosis, from a patient treated with antithyroid drugs. Receptors were obtained from a woman aged 40-49 years with Graves disease. Both conserved end residues are part of each CDR3. The D gene is left open where the match is weak. Where a row states a size, it is once, few, many or the class of an expanded clone; other rows omit it.

>TRBJ2-1|.|TRBV12-3/TRBV12-4|.
TGTGCCAGCAGTTCCCCGGGCGAGGCCTACAATGAGCAGTTCTTC
CASSSPGEAYNEQFF
>TRBJ2-1|TRBD1|TRBV5-1|many
TGCGCCAGCAGCATCCGGGACAGTTACAATGAGCAGTTCTTC
CASSIRDSYNEQFF
>TRBJ2-5|.|TRBV28|many
TGTGCCAGCAGTTTACCGGCCGGGGTCCAAGAGACCCAGTACTTC
CASSLPAGVQETQYF
>TRBJ2-1|.|TRBV11-3|many
TGTGCCAGCAGCATTCTGGGAGTCCCGGATGAGCAGTTCTTC
CASSILGVPDEQFF
>TRBJ1-5|TRBD1|TRBV9|many
TGTGCCAGCAGCACCTTCGGACAGGACAATCAGCCCCAGCATTTT
CASSTFGQDNQPQHF
>TRBJ2-3|.|TRBV28|many
TGTGCCAGCAGTCCGACAGTTACCCAATTCACAGATACGCAGTATTTT
CASSPTVTQFTDTQYF
>TRBJ2-1|TRBD2|TRBV4-2|.
TGTGCCAGCAGCCACCGGGTTAGCGGGAGTAATGAGCAGTTCTTC
CASSHRVSGSNEQFF
>TRBJ2-7|.|TRBV7-2|many
TGTGCCAGCAGCTTATCTCTAGCCTACGAGCAGTACTTC
CASSLSLAYEQYF
>TRBJ1-5|.|TRBV24-1|.
TGTGCCACCAGTGGGGGGGGGGGAAATCAGCCCCAGCATTTT
CATSGGGGNQPQHF
>TRBJ2-5|.|TRBV11-2|few
TGTGCCAGCAGCCCCGGGCCCCCCCGGACCCAGTACTTC
CASSPGPPRTQYF
>TRBJ2-1|.|TRBV6-1|.
TGTGCCAGCAGTGAAGGGGGGGGGGCCATTTCCTACAATGAGCAGTTCTTC
CASSEGGGAISYNEQFF
>TRBJ2-2|.|TRBV9|few
TGTGCCAGCAGCGTAGGGGAAAACACCGGGGAGCTGTTTTTT
CASSVGENTGELFF
>TRBJ2-3|.|TRBV5-1|many
TGCGCCAGCAGCGCCTGGGGCGGGACAGATACGCAGTATTTT
CASSAWGGTDTQYF
>TRBJ2-3|.|TRBV28|.
TGTGCCTGCCGGCCGGCGGCAGATACGCAGTATTTT
CACRPAADTQYF
>TRBJ2-2|TRBD2|TRBV12-3/TRBV12-4|many
TGTGCCAGCAGGAGGACTAGCGGGAACACCGGGGAGCTGTTTTTT
CASRRTSGNTGELFF
>TRBJ2-3|TRBD2|TRBV28|many
TGTGCCAGCAGTCCTCGAGCGGGAGGACGAGTAGATACGCAGTATTTT
CASSPRAGGRVDTQYF
>TRBJ2-1|.|TRBV28|many
TGTGCCAGCAGTTCCTCCGACTACAATGAGCAGTTCTTC
CASSSSDYNEQFF
>TRBJ2-3|.|TRBV3-1|many
TGTGCCAGCAGCCGCGGTGGGATTCGGCTACCCCGGGATACGCAGTATTTT
CASSRGGIRLPRDTQYF
>TRBJ2-1|TRBD2|TRBV18|many
TGTGCCAGCTCACCACCGTCTAGCGGACAGTTCTTC
CASSPPSSGQFF
>TRBJ2-5|TRBD1|TRBV20-1|few
TGCAGTGCTACTCACTCCCGGGACAGGGATTGGGAGACCCAGTACTTC
CSATHSRDRDWETQYF
>TRBJ2-2|.|TRBV3-1|.
TGTGCCAGCAGCCATAACACCAGGTTGACCGGGGAGCTGTTTTTT
CASSHNTRLTGELFF
>TRBJ2-1|TRBD2|TRBV2|few
TGTGCCAGCAGCCCCGGGACTAGCGATCATGAGCAGTTCTTC
CASSPGTSDHEQFF
>TRBJ2-3|TRBD2|TRBV6-2/TRBV6-3|many
TGTGCCAGCAGTACCCAAAGACTAGCAGCTAGCACAGATACGCAGTATTTT
CASSTQRLAASTDTQYF
>TRBJ2-1|.|TRBV6-1|many
TGTGCCAGCAGTAACAATTGGGCAAGACGGGAGCAGTTCTTC
CASSNNWARREQFF
>TRBJ2-1|.|TRBV5-1|many
TGCGCCAGCAGTCTTGAGACTAGAGTGTACAATGAGCAGTTCTTC
CASSLETRVYNEQFF
>TRBJ2-3|.|TRBV12-3/TRBV12-4|many
TGTGCCAGCAGGCTTGCGGGAGATACGCAGTATTTT
CASRLAGDTQYF
>TRBJ2-1|TRBD2|TRBV5-1|many
TGCGCCAGCAGCTACGGACTAGCGGGAGTGGGCACCTACAATGAGCAGTTCTTC
CASSYGLAGVGTYNEQFF
>TRBJ2-1|TRBD1|TRBV28|few
TGTGCCAGCAGTTATGACAGGGGGTCGGATGAGCAGTTCTTC
CASSYDRGSDEQFF
>TRBJ1-2|.|TRBV4-3|few
TGCGCCAGCAGCCAAGATCTCGTCCAGAACTATGGCTACACCTTC
CASSQDLVQNYGYTF
>TRBJ2-2|.|TRBV7-3|many
TGTGCCAGCAGCCCCGAGCCGAACACCGGGGAGCTGTTTTTT
CASSPEPNTGELFF
>TRBJ2-2|.|TRBV4-1|.
TGCGCCAGCAGCCAAGTGGGCGTCGGGGAGCTGTTTTTT
CASSQVGVGELFF
>TRBJ1-2|TRBD1|TRBV6-5|many
TGTGCCAGCAGTTACGGGGGACAGGGAGGCTATGGCTACACCTTC
CASSYGGQGGYGYTF
>TRBJ1-1|.|TRBV12-3/TRBV12-4|many
TGTGCCAGCAGTTTTTCGGGCTCTGAAGCTTTCTTT
CASSFSGSEAFF
>TRBJ1-2|TRBD1|TRBV12-3/TRBV12-4|many
TGTGCCAGCAGTTTAAGGACAGGGGGTGGCTACACCTTC
CASSLRTGGGYTF
>TRBJ2-5|.|TRBV5-1|.
TGCGCCAGCAGCTTGGCCCGGAACCAAGAGACCCAGTACTTC
CASSLARNQETQYF
>TRBJ2-5|.|TRBV18|many
TGTGCCAGCTCACCAAGACTCCAAGAGACCCAGTACTTC
CASSPRLQETQYF
>TRBJ1-1|TRBD1|TRBV19|.
TGTGCCAGTAACCCCCGGGACAGGGGTTACACTGAAGCTTTCTTT
CASNPRDRGYTEAFF
>TRBJ1-2|.|TRBV11-2|many
TGTGCCAGCAGCCCATTAGGGACATATGATGGCTACACCTTC
CASSPLGTYDGYTF
>TRBJ1-2|TRBD1|TRBV28|many
TGTGCCAGCAGTTCGATCGGACAGGCTTTAGGCTACACCTTC
CASSSIGQALGYTF
>TRBJ2-1|TRBD2|TRBV20-1|.
TGCAGTGCCGGGGCTAGCGGGAGGAATGAGCAGTTCTTC
CSAGASGRNEQFF
>TRBJ2-3|.|TRBV6-2/TRBV6-3|many
TGTGCCAGCAGTTACGCTGGACTTAGCCGAGATACGCAGTATTTT
CASSYAGLSRDTQYF
>TRBJ1-5|.|TRBV30|.
TGTGCCTGGAGTCTAACGGCTGGCAATCAGCCCCAGCATTTT
CAWSLTAGNQPQHF
>TRBJ2-5|.|TRBV28|.
TGTGCCAGCGGAATCCCGGGACAAGGGAAAGAGACCCAGTACTTC
CASGIPGQGKETQYF
>TRBJ1-5|.|TRBV15|few
TGTGCCACCAGCAGAGATATCTTGGGGCCGGACGGCAATCAGCCCCAGCATTTT
CATSRDILGPDGNQPQHF
>TRBJ2-2|.|TRBV9|.
TGTGCCAGCAGCGTAGCCGGGACGGCGAACACCGGGGAGCTGTTTTTT
CASSVAGTANTGELFF
>TRBJ1-1|.|TRBV9|few
TGTGCCAGCAGCGTAGAGGCCCAGAACACTGAAGCTTTCTTT
CASSVEAQNTEAFF
>TRBJ2-1|TRBD2|TRBV11-3|many
TGTGCCAGCAACTTAGAAGGGACTAGCTACAATGAGCAGTTCTTC
CASNLEGTSYNEQFF